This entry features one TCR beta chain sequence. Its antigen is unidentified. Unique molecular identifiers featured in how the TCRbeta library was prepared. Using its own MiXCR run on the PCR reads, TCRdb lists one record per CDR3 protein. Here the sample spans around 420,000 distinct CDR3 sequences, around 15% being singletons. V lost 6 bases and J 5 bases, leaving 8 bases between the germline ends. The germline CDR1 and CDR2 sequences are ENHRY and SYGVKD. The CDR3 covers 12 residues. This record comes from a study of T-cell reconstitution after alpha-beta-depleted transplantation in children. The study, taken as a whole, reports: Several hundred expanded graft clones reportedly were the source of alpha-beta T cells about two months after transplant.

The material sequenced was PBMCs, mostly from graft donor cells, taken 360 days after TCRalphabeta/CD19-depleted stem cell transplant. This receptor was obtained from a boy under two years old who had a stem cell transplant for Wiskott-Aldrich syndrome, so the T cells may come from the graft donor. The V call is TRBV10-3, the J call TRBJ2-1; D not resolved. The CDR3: CAIRNPDNEQFF. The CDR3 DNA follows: TGTGCCATCAGGAATCCGGACAATGAGCAGTTCTTC.